This T cell receptor beta chain appears in the sequencing data of a study of blood T cells in healthy people across ages (dated by TCRdb to between 2015 and 2016). In terms of the full investigation: In model experiments, template switching captured about one uniquely barcoded TCR beta cDNA molecule for every two T cells. To avoid experimental bias, donors of different ages were randomly spread across the sequencing lanes. For two donors (one aged 18 to 30 and one aged 80 or older), the study analyzed two additional independent replicas of 1 million unique cDNA reads from the same blood draw. The study measured age-related changes in TCR beta repertoire diversity using deep sequencing normalized with unique cDNA molecular identifiers. The donors were divided into four age groups: young (average approximately 17 years), middle-aged (almost 40), aged (about 60) and long-lived (roughly 88). What the work shows at the level of the full study, not this receptor alone: Estimates of total diversity based on one million sequenced T cells were regarded as lower bounds and as underestimates. As age increased, observed TCR beta diversity per million T cells dropped in a roughly linear way, and a significant reduction was already evident by age approximately 40. Compared with the aged group, more naive CD4+ T cells, fewer expanded clones and increased TCR diversity were shown by the long-lived group, suggesting age selection. Because the CMV infection status of the donors was unknown, age-related changes in expanded clonotypes may potentially have been confounded. Since profiling was done on bulk unsorted PBMCs, naive and antigen-experienced compartments could not be conclusively compared. A strong correlation was found between observed TCR beta diversity and the percentage of naive T cells measured by flow cytometry.

This clonotype was observed a handful of times. Its antigen has not been determined. Base qualities are not at hand, and no much larger clone is one base apart. The cysteine opens and the phenylalanine closes a CDR3 of 13 amino acids. This entry keeps only the CDR3 DNA: 39 bases, framed from base 1. Trimming leaves V shorter by 4 bases and J shorter by 4 bases, with the junction holding 6 bases beyond the gene matches. The germline V gene specifies SQVTM as CDR1 and ANQGSEA as CDR2. The roughly 37 donors, aged about 6 to 100 years, were systemically healthy Caucasian individuals from Russia. Each donor gave around 9 milliliters of peripheral blood, collected into EDTA-treated Vacutainer tubes. Ficoll-Paque density-gradient centrifugation was used to isolate PBMCs, with at least 6.5 million per sample. Total RNA was extracted from PBMCs with Trizol reagent, with at least 5.5 micrograms obtained per sample. Naive CD45RAhigh/CD27high T cell percentages were measured by flow cytometry on a PBMC aliquot from every donor.

Libraries were made using 5' RACE. A second PCR of about 7 to 12 cycles was performed with a sample-barcoded 5' primer and a J-beta primer mix. Each TCR beta cDNA molecule received a unique molecular identifier from a template-switch 5' adaptor carrying 12 random nucleotides. At least 2.5 million CDR3-containing paired-end reads were obtained from each sample. First-strand cDNA synthesis was performed from all RNA using the Mint cDNA synthesis kit, with priming by a TRBC-specific oligonucleotide. After uracil-DNA glycosylase treatment, a first 18-cycle PCR used universal primers M1SS and BC2_uni_R on all cDNA. For the original study's pipeline: For normalization, 1 million high-quality reads were randomly selected from each sample, with every read carrying a distinct molecular identifier. Reads sharing molecular identifiers were discarded rather than binned into consensus sequences. CDR3 identification, clonotype clustering and error correction used MiTCR with a Q25 quality threshold and the strictest error-elimination algorithm. A nonparametric unseen species model with Euler transformation was used to estimate a lower bound on total TCR beta diversity. Using fastp trimming at Q25 and MiXCR clonotype assembly, TCRdb reanalyzed the public sequencing data and kept in-frame beta chains. Rows merge per CDR3 protein into single entries with the most common DNA and genes. TCRdb assigned the V and J calls; the authors' analysis was not used. The sample table holds roughly 1.9 million distinct CDR3 sequences, of which around 42% were seen once. More than 20% of the sample goes to the ten largest clones.

The sequence came from a human donor in good health. The rearranged chain carries TRBV29-1 and TRBJ1-2; TRBD1 matches 7 bases in the middle. Sequencing was carried out using blood. The CDR3 protein sequence reads: CSVALDRAYGYTF. DNA sequence: TGCAGCGTTGCCCTTGACAGGGCCTATGGCTACACCTTC.